Presented here are 16 T cell receptor beta chains from one specimen sequenced in a study of cytomegalovirus exposure and HLA in healthy donors. PCR amplification relied on 60 Vbeta primers (plus 13 Jbeta primers). Sequencing was performed with immunoSEQ multiplex PCR; in TCRdb, only in-frame clones are kept and a portion is missing. The sample holds roughly 170,000 clones, around 81% seen once. The sample was PBMCs. These receptors originate from a woman aged 25 to 45 in good health and CMV-seronegative.

CDR3 sequence: CASSREDIQYF. The DNA of the CDR3 is TGCGCCAGCAGCCGGGAGGACATTCAGTACTTC. The V and J genes are TRBV4-1 and TRBJ2-4; a possible D gene is TRBD2 (6 bases). CDR1 MGHRA and CDR2 YSYEKL come from the germline V gene. This CDR3 contains 11 residues. V was pared by 4 bases and J by 8 bases, with 6 bases between.

As concerns this clone: The sample has other DNA sequences that encode this CDR3 too. V is TRBV5-1 and J is TRBJ1-3; D is unresolved. Germline V gives CDR1 SGHRS, CDR2 YFSETQ. The length of the CDR3 is 14 residues. V lost 4 bases to trimming and J lost 0 bases, with 8 bases between them. As DNA, the CDR3 is TGCGCCAGCAGCCCCACAAGCTCTGGAAACACCATATATTTT. Translated, it gives CASSPTSSGNTIYF.

This chain uses TRBV5-1 with TRBJ1-1, with 7 bases that match TRBD1. The CDR3 is made up of 11 amino acids. Germline-derived CDR1 and CDR2 are SGHRS and YFSETQ. After removal of 7 bases from V and 5 bases from J, the junction contained 2 bases not matched to a gene. Here the CDR3 DNA reads TGCGCCAGCGTCAGGGGGACTGAAGCTTTCTTT. This translates into CASVRGTEAFF.

The chain carries TRBV5-4 and TRBJ2-1, with TRBD2 matching over 10 bases. J was trimmed by 4 bases and V by 4 bases; bases with no gene match: 11. The V gene's germline CDR1 is SGHNT and CDR2 YYREEE (reference sequence). The length of the CDR3 is 17 residues. The CDR3 sequence is CASSPPTGTSAYNEQFF. Written as DNA, the CDR3 is TGTGCCAGCAGCCCCCCTACCGGGACTAGCGCTTACAATGAGCAGTTCTTC.

This clone has more than one count but fewer than ten. CDR3 nucleotide sequence: TGCGCCAGCAGCTTCGACAGCTCCCTTAATGAAAAACTGTTTTTT. This encodes CASSFDSSLNEKLFF. The rearrangement uses TRBV5-1 and TRBJ1-4, with TRBD1 as a possible D gene (5 bases). Deletions cut 2 bases from V and 4 bases from J, with 12 bases between. Germline-derived CDR1 and CDR2 are SGHRS and YFSETQ. CDR3 size: 15 residues.

The gene calls are TRBV11-2 and TRBJ2-3; 11 nucleotides agree with TRBD2. V shed 1 base, J shed 6 bases, and the junction held 6 bases outside the gene matches. This CDR3 has 16 residues. Germline V gene data show CDR1 as SGHAT and CDR2 as FQNNGV. DNA of the CDR3: TGTGCCAGCAGCTTAGTACTAGCGGGAGTAATGGATACGCAGTATTTT. Encoded protein: CASSLVLAGVMDTQYF.

The gene calls are TRBV6-6 and TRBJ2-5; TRBD2 agrees at 9 bases. The germline gives CDR1 MNHNY, CDR2 SVGAGI (reference sequence). There are 14 residues in the CDR3. V was pared by 5 bases and J by 2 bases, with 3 bases of the junction left unmatched. The CDR3 protein is CASSISGGQETQYF. CDR3 DNA: TGTGCCAGCAGTATAAGCGGGGGGCAAGAGACCCAGTACTTC.

The gene calls are TRBV6-5 and TRBJ1-1; 10 nucleotides agree with TRBD1. The CDR3 has 14 amino acids. V shed 5 bases and J 4 bases; nucleotides not matched to a gene: 4. The germline V gene encodes CDR1 MNHEY and CDR2 SVGAGI. The CDR3 DNA reads TGTGCCAGCAGTACCTGGACAGGGGGCACTGAAGCTTTCTTT. Amino acids: CASSTWTGGTEAFF.

In this sample, this clone turned up once. The chain carries TRBV2 and TRBJ1-1, with 8 bases matching TRBD1. The CDR3 runs to 17 residues. Germline V lookup: CDR1 SNHLY, CDR2 FYNNEI. The V and J ends lost 1 base and 3 bases, in that order; junction bases with no gene match: 10. CDR3 nucleotide sequence: TGTGCCAGCAGTGAAGGCAGGGGGCTCATGAAGGACACTGAAGCTTTCTTT. This translates into CASSEGRGLMKDTEAFF.

This clone was counted many times. The chain links TRBV5-1 to TRBJ2-5; D may be TRBD2 (5 bases). This CDR3 has 14 residues. With 2 bases removed from V and 4 bases from J, the gap between germline ends came to 12 bases. CDR1 is SGHRS, CDR2 YFSETQ, per germline. The CDR3 DNA is TGCGCCAGCAGCTTCGGAGGTCCGGGAGAGACCCAGTACTTC. It specifies CASSFGGPGETQYF.

The chain uses TRBV18 and TRBJ2-2; 8 bases agree with TRBD1. V shed 2 bases, J shed 0 bases, and the junction held 8 bases outside the gene matches. This CDR3 has 18 amino acids. Germline V gene lookup returns CDR1 KGHSH and CDR2 LQKENI. CDR3 loop: CASSPRTGSFANTGELFF. DNA of the CDR3: TGTGCCAGCTCACCAAGGACAGGGTCCTTTGCGAACACCGGGGAGCTGTTTTTT.

The chain recombines TRBV5-6 with TRBJ2-7; no clear D gene. V was pared by 3 bases and J by 3 bases, with 13 bases between. Germline V gene sequence: CDR1 SGHDT, CDR2 YYEEEE. CDR3 length: 14 amino acids. CDR3 loop: CASSSSEIHYEQYF. The CDR3 nucleotides read TGTGCCAGCAGCTCCTCGGAGATCCACTACGAGCAGTACTTC.

V usage is TRBV5-1 and J usage is TRBJ2-3; possible D gene TRBD1, 5 bases. The V end lost 1 base, the J end lost 0 bases, and 6 bases lay between the germline ends. CDR1 and CDR2 (germline): SGHRS, YFSETQ. CDR3 length equals 14 residues. This chain's CDR3 is CASSLPGSTDTQYF. CDR3 nucleotides: TGCGCCAGCAGCTTGCCAGGGAGCACAGATACGCAGTATTTT.

This clone showed up just a few times. V usage is TRBV27 and J usage is TRBJ2-1; possibly TRBD2 for D (6 bases). The CDR3 covers 13 residues. The V gene lost 3 bases and the J gene lost 7 bases, with 10 bases spanning the gap. Germline CDR1 MNHEY, CDR2 SMNVEV (reference sequence). CDR3 DNA: TGTGCCAGCAGTTTGGGGCTAGCGAATGAGCAGTTCTTC. This gives the protein CASSLGLANEQFF.

The chain uses TRBV7-9 and TRBJ2-7; tentatively, D is TRBD1 (6 bases). The DNA end is more similar to TRBJ2-5, so the J call may be wrong. This CDR3 region has 13 residues. Germline loops: CDR1 SEHNR, CDR2 FQNEAQ (reference sequence). CDR3 region: CASSLGGQATQYF. The CDR3 DNA sequence: TGTGCCAGCAGCTTAGGGGGGCAGGCGACCCAGTACTTC.

V is TRBV7-8 and J is TRBJ2-2; perhaps TRBD1 as D (5 bases). Per the germline V gene, CDR1 is SGHVS and CDR2 is FQNEAQ. With 5 bases removed from V and 4 bases from J, the gap between germline ends came to 11 bases. The CDR3 sequence is 14 residues long. The DNA of the CDR3 is TGTGCCAGCAGCGGGCAGGGTGGCACCGGGGAGCTGTTTTTT. Translation gives CASSGQGGTGELFF.